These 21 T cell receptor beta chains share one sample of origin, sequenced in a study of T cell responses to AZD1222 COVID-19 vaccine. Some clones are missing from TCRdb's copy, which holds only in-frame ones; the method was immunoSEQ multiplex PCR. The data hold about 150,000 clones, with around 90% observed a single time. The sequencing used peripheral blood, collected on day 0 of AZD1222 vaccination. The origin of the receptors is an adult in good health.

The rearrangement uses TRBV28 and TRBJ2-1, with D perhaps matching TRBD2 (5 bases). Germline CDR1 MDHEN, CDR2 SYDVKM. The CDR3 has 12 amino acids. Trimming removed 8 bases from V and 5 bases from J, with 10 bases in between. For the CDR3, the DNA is TGTGCCAGCTCCAGCGGAGACAATGAGCAGTTCTTC. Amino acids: CASSSGDNEQFF.

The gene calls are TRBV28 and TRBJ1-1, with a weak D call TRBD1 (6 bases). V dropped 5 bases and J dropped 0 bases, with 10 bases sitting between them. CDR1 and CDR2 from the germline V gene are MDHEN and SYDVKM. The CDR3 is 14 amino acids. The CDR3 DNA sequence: TGTGCCAGCAGTCAGGACAGCTTGAACACTGAAGCTTTCTTT. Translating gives CASSQDSLNTEAFF. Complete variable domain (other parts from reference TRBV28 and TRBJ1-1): DVKVTQSSRYLVKRTGEKVFLECVQDMDHENMFWYRQDPGLGLRLIYFSYDVKMKEKGDIPEGYSVSREKKERFSLILESASTNQTSMYLCASSQDSLNTEAFFGQGTRLTVV.

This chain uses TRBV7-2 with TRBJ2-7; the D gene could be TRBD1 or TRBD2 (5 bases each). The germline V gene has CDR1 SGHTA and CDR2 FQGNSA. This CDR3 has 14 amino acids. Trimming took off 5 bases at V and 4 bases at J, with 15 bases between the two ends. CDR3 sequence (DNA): TGTGCCAGCAGCCGGGACCTAGCATCGTACGAGCAGTACTTC. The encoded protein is CASSRDLASYEQYF.

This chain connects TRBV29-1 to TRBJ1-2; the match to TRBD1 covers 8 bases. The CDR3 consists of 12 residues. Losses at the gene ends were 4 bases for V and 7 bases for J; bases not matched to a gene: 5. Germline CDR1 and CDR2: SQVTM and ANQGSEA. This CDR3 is CSVVSGGGGYTF. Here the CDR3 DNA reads TGCAGCGTTGTTTCAGGGGGCGGTGGCTACACCTTC.

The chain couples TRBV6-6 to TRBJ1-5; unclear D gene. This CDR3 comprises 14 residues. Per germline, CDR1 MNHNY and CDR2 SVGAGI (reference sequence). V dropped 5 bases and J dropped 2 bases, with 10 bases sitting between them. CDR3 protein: CASSAGFGNQPQHF. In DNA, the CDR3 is TGTGCCAGCAGTGCGGGGTTCGGCAATCAGCCCCAGCATTTT.

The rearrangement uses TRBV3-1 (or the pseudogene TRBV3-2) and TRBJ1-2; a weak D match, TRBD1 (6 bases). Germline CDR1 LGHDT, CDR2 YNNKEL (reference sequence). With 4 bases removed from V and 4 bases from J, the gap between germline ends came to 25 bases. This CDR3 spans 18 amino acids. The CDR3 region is CASSPSAGGSHRGYGYTF. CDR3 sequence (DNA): TGTGCCAGCAGCCCCTCCGCGGGGGGCTCCCATAGGGGCTATGGCTACACCTTC.

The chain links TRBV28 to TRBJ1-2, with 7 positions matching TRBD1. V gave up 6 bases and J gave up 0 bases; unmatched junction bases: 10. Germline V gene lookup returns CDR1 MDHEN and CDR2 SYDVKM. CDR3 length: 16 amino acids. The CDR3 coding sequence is TGTGCCAGCAGCTTAGGCGGACAGGATTCTAACTATGGCTACACCTTC. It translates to CASSLGGQDSNYGYTF.

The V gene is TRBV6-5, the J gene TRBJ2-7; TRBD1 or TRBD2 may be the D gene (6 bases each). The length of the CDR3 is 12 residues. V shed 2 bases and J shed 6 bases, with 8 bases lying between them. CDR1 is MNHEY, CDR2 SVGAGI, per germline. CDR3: CASSYGGGEQYF. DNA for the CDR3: TGTGCCAGCAGTTACGGAGGGGGCGAGCAGTACTTC.

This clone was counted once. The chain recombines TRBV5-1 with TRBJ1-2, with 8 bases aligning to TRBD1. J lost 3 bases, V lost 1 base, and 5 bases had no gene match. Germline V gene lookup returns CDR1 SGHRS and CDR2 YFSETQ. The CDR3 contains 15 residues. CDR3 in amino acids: CASSLLGTGDYGYTF. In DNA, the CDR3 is TGCGCCAGCAGCTTGCTAGGGACAGGAGACTATGGCTACACCTTC.

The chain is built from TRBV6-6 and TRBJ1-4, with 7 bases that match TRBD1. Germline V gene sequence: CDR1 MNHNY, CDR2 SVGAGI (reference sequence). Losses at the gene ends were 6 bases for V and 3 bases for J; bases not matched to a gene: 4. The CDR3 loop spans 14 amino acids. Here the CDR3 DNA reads TGTGCCAGCAGACTAGGGGGCTCTAATGAAAAACTGTTTTTT. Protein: CASRLGGSNEKLFF.

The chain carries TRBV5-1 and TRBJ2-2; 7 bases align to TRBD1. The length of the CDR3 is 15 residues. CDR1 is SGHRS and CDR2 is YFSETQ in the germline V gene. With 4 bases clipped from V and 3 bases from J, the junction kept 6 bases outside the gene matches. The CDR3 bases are TGCGCCAGCAGCCCTGACAGGGAATACACCGGGGAGCTGTTTTTT. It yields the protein CASSPDREYTGELFF. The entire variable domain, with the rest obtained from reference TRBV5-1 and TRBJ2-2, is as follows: KAGVTQTPRYLIKTRGQQVTLSCSPISGHRSVSWYQQTPGQGLQFLFEYFSETQRNKGNFPGRFSGRQFSNSRSEMNVSTLELGDSALYLCASSPDREYTGELFFGEGSRLTVL.

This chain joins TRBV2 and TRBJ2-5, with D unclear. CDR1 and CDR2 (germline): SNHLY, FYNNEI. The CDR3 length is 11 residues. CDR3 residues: CATLRVETQYF. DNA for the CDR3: TGTGCTACCCTACGGGTAGAGACCCAGTACTTC. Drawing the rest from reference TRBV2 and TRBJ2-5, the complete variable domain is EPEVTQTPSHQVTQMGQEVILRCVPISNHLYFYWYRQILGQKVEFLVSFYNNEISEKSEIFDDQFSVERPDGSNFTLKIRSTKLEDSAMYFCATLRVETQYFGPGTRLLVL.

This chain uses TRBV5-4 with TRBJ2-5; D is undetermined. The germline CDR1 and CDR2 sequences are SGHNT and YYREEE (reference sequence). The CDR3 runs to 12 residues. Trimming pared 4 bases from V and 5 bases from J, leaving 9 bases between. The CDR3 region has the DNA TGTGCCAGCAGCAGCAGTGGGGAGACCCAGTACTTC. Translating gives CASSSSGETQYF.

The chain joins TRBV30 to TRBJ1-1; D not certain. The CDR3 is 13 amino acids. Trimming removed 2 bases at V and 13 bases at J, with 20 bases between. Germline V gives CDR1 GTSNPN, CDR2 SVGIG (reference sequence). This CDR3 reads CAWSPNTGGRDFF. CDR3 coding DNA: TGTGCCTGGAGTCCAAACACGGGCGGGAGGGATTTCTTT.

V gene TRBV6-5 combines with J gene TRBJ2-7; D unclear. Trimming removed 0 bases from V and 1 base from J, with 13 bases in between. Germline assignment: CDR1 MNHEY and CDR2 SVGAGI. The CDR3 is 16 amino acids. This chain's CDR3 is CASSYSIADISYEQYF. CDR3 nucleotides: TGTGCCAGCAGTTACTCGATTGCAGACATATCCTACGAGCAGTACTTC.

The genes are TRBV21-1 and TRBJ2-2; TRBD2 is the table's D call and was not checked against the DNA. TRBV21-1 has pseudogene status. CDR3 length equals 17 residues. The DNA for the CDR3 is TGTGCCAGCAGCTTCTGCCGGACTAGCGGAAACACCGGGGAGCTGTTTTTT. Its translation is CASSFCRTSGNTGELFF.

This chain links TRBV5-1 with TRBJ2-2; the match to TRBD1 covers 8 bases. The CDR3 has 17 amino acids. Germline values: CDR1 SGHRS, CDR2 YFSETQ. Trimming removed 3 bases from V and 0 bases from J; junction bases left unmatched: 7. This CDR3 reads CASSSVPTGANTGELFF. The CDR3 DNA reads TGCGCCAGCAGCTCCGTACCGACAGGGGCGAACACCGGGGAGCTGTTTTTT.

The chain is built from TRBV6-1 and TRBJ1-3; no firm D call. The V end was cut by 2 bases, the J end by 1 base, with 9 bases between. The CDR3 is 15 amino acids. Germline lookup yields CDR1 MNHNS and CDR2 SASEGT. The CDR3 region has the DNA TGTGCCAGCAGTGAACGGGTGCCTTCTGGAAACACCATATATTTT. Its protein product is CASSERVPSGNTIYF.

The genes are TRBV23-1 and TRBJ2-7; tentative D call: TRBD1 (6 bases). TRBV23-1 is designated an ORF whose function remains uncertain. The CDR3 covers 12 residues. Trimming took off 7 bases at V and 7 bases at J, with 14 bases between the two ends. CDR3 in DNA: TGCGCCAGCACCCCGACAGGCGGAGAGCAGTACTTC. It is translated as CASTPTGGEQYF.

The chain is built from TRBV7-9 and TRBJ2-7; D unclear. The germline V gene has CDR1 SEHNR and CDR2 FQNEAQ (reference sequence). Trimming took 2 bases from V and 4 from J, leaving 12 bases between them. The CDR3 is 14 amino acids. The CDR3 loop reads CASSLQVPMYEQYF. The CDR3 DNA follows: TGTGCCAGCAGCTTACAGGTTCCTATGTACGAGCAGTACTTC.

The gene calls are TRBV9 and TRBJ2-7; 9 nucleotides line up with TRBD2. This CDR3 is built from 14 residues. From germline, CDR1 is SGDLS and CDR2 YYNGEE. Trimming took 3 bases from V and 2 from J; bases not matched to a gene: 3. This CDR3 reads CASSELAGPYEQYF. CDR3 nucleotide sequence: TGTGCCAGCAGCGAGCTAGCGGGACCCTACGAGCAGTACTTC.